The clone carrying this T cell receptor (beta chain) was recorded many times. The antigen remains undetermined. The record originates from a study of CD8 T cells in ankylosing spondylitis. Broader study findings: Past research had described some motif variants in reactive arthritis synovial fluid and blood. Eight highly homologous variants formed a TCR beta motif that appeared characteristic of ankylosing spondylitis blood.

V was cut by 3 bases and J by 8 bases, with 14 bases left in between. Germline V gene data show CDR1 as SGHRS and CDR2 as YFSETQ. The length of the CDR3 is 13 residues. As the method for making TCR beta libraries, quantitative 5'-RACE with molecular barcodes was used. MiXCR, applied by TCRdb to the 5' RACE reads, yields one record per CDR3 protein. In the table there are more than 400,000 distinct CDR3 sequences, under 5.5% of which are singletons. This TCR derives from a male donor with ankylosing spondylitis. The sequencing sample was made of blood, either unsorted or a sorted T cell fraction (not recorded which). V and J are TRBV5-1 and TRBJ1-2; a possible D gene is TRBD1 (5 bases). This CDR3 is CASSYDSIDGYTF. DNA of the CDR3: TGCGCCAGCAGCTATGACAGTATTGACGGCTACACCTTC.